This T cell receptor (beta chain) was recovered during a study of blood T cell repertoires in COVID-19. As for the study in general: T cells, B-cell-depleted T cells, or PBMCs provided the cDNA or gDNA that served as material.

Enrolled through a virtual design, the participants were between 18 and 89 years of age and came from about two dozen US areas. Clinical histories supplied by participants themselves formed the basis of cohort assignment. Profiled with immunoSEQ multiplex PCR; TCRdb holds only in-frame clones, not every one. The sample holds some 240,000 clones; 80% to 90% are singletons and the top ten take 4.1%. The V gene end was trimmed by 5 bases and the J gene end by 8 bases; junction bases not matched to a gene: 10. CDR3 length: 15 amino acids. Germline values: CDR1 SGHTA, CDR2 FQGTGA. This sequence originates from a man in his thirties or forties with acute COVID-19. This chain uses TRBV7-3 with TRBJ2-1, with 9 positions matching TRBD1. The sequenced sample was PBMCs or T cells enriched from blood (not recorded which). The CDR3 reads CASSPGGQGTYEQFF. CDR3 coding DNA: TGTGCCAGCAGCCCGGGCGGACAGGGGACGTATGAGCAGTTCTTC.